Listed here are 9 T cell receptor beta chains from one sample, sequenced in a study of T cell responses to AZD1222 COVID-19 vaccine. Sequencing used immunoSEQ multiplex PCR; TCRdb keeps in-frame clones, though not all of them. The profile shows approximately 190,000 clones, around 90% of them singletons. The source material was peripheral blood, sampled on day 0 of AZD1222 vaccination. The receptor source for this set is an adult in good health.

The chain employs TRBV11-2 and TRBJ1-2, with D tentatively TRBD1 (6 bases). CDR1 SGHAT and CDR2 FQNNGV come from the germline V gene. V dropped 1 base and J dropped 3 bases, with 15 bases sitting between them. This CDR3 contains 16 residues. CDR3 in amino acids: CASSLGLGGGDYGYTF. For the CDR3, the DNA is TGTGCCAGCAGCTTAGGGTTGGGAGGGGGTGACTATGGCTACACCTTC. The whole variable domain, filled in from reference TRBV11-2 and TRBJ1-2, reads EAGVAQSPRYKIIEKRQSVAFWCNPISGHATLYWYQQILGQGPKLLIQFQNNGVVDDSQLPKDRFSAERLKGVDSTLKIQPAKLEDSAVYLCASSLGLGGGDYGYTFGSGTRLTVV.

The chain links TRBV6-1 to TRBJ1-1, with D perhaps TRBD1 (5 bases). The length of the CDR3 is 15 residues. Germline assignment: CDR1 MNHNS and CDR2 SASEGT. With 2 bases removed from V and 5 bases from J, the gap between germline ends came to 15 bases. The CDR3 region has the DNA TGTGCCAGCAGTGAACGGAGGGGTTCAATAACTGAAGCTTTCTTT. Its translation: CASSERRGSITEAFF.

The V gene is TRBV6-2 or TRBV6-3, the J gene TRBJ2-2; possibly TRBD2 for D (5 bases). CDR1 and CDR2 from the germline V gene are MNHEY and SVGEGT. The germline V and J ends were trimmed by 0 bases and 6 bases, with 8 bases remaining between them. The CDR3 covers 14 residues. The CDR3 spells CASSYSGEPGELFF. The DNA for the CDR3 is TGTGCCAGCAGTTACTCGGGAGAACCCGGGGAGCTGTTTTTT.

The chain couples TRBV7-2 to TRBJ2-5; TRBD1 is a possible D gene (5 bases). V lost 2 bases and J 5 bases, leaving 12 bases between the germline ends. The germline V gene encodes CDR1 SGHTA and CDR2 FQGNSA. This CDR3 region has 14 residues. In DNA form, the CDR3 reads TGTGCCAGCAGCTTAATAAGTGGGGCGGAGACCCAGTACTTC. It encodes CASSLISGAETQYF.

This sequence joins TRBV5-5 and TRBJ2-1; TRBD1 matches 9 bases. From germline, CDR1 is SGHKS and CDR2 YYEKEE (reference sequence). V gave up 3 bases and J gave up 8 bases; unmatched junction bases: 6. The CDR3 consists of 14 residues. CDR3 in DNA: TGTGCCAGCAGCTATGGCACAGGGGGCGATGAGCAGTTCTTC. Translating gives CASSYGTGGDEQFF.

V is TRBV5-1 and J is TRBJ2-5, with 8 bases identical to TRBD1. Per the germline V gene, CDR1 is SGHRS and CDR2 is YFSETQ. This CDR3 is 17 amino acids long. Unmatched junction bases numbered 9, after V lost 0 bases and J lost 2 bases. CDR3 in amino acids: CASSLGIVGQAQETQYF. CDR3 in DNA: TGCGCCAGCAGCTTGGGTATAGTGGGACAGGCACAAGAGACCCAGTACTTC.

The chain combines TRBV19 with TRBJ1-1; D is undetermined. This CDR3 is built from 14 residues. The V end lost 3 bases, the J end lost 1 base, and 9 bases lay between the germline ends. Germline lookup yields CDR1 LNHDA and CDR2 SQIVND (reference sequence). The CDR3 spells CASSIGPGNTEAFF. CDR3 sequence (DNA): TGTGCCAGTAGTATTGGACCGGGGAACACTGAAGCTTTCTTT.

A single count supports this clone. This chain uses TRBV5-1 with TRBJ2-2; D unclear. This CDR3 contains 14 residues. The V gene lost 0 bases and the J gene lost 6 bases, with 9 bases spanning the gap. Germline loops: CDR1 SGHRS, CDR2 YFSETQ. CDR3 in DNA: TGCGCCAGCAGCTTGGCCGGGTTGGCCGGGGAGCTGTTTTTT. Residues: CASSLAGLAGELFF.

CDR3 sequence (DNA): TGCGCCAGCAGTGCGAAGGCCAGCACAGATACGCAGTATTTT. It yields the protein CASSAKASTDTQYF. This chain uses TRBV10-1 with TRBJ2-3, with D uncertain. V lost 4 bases and J 0 bases, leaving 8 bases between the germline ends. The CDR3 length is 14 residues. Germline CDR1 WNHNN, CDR2 SYGVQD (reference sequence).